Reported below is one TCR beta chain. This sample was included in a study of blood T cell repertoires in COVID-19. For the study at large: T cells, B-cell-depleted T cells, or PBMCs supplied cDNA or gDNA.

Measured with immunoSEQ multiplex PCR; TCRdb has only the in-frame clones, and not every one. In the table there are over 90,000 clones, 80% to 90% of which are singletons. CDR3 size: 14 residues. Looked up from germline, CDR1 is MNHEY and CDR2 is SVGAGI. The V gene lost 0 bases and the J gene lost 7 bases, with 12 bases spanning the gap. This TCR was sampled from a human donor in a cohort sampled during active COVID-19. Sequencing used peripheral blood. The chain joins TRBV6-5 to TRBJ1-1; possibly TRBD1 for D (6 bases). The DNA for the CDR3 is TGTGCCAGCAGTTACTCGATGGGACACGGTGAAGCTTTCTTT. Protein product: CASSYSMGHGEAFF.